Listed below are T cell receptor beta chains from one sample, sequenced in a study of identifying expanded T cells in peripheral blood. Sequenced by immunoSEQ multiplex PCR; TCRdb stores in-frame clones only, minus some. Found here are approximately 86,000 clones, approximately 84% of them singletons; the top ten hold just under 4.5%. The material sequenced was blood. The source is a person aged 18 to 70 in good health. Both conserved end residues are part of each CDR3. Each record gives: CDR3 DNA, CDR3 protein, V gene, clone size, D gene, J gene. The D gene is left open where the match is weak. Expanded clones are given a class, and other clones once, few, many or no size at all.

CDR3nt: TGCGCCAGCAGCCAAGAAAGGTGGAATCAGCCCCAGCATTTT
CDR3aa: CASSQERWNQPQHF
v_gene: TRBV4-3
abundance: .
d_gene: .
j_gene: TRBJ1-5

CDR3nt: TGTGCCAGCTCACTGGGGACGGCGAATCAGCCCCAGCATTTT
CDR3aa: CASSLGTANQPQHF
v_gene: TRBV18
abundance: .
d_gene: .
j_gene: TRBJ1-5

CDR3nt: TGTGCCAGCACTCCACATACAACAAGCTACGAGCAGTACTTC
CDR3aa: CASTPHTTSYEQYF
v_gene: TRBV2
abundance: .
d_gene: .
j_gene: TRBJ2-7

CDR3nt: TGCGCCAGCAGCCCGGACACAGAAAAACTGTTTTTT
CDR3aa: CASSPDTEKLFF
v_gene: TRBV5-1
abundance: .
d_gene: .
j_gene: TRBJ1-4

CDR3nt: TGTGCCAGCAGCTGGACAACGAACACTGAAGCTTTCTTT
CDR3aa: CASSWTTNTEAFF
v_gene: TRBV2
abundance: .
d_gene: .
j_gene: TRBJ1-1

CDR3nt: TGCAGCGTTCGGACAGTAACTGAAGCTTTCTTT
CDR3aa: CSVRTVTEAFF
v_gene: TRBV29-1
abundance: .
d_gene: .
j_gene: TRBJ1-1

CDR3nt: TGTGCCTGGAGTAGTTCTAGGACTGAAGCTTTCTTT
CDR3aa: CAWSSSRTEAFF
v_gene: TRBV30
abundance: few
d_gene: .
j_gene: TRBJ1-1

CDR3nt: TGTGCCAGCTCACCGGACAGAGTCTATGGCTACACCTTC
CDR3aa: CASSPDRVYGYTF
v_gene: TRBV18
abundance: .
d_gene: .
j_gene: TRBJ1-2

CDR3nt: TGTGCCAGCAGTGAAGAATGGTGGGCATACGAGCAGTACTTC
CDR3aa: CASSEEWWAYEQYF
v_gene: TRBV6-1
abundance: few
d_gene: .
j_gene: TRBJ2-7

CDR3nt: TGTGCCAGCAGTGGCAGGGTTTGGGAGACCCAGTACTTC
CDR3aa: CASSGRVWETQYF
v_gene: TRBV6-1
abundance: once
d_gene: .
j_gene: TRBJ2-5

CDR3nt: TGTGCCAGCAGCTTGGCGACAGGGTCTGAAGCTTTCTTT
CDR3aa: CASSLATGSEAFF
v_gene: TRBV7-2
abundance: few
d_gene: TRBD1
j_gene: TRBJ1-1

CDR3nt: TGTGCCAGCAGTTGGGGACAGAGCTATGAAAAACTGTTTTTT
CDR3aa: CASSWGQSYEKLFF
v_gene: TRBV7-2
abundance: .
d_gene: TRBD1
j_gene: TRBJ1-4

CDR3nt: TGTGCCAGCGGGGACTTCTACAATGAGCAGTTCTTC
CDR3aa: CASGDFYNEQFF
v_gene: TRBV2
abundance: few
d_gene: .
j_gene: TRBJ2-1

CDR3nt: TGCGCCAGCAGCCAACGACAGGGAGATCAGCCCCAGCATTTT
CDR3aa: CASSQRQGDQPQHF
v_gene: TRBV4-3
abundance: few
d_gene: TRBD1
j_gene: TRBJ1-5

CDR3nt: TGTGCCAGCAGCATGGGACAGGGTGGTCTCATTCAGTACTTC
CDR3aa: CASSMGQGGLIQYF
v_gene: TRBV5-8
abundance: once
d_gene: TRBD1
j_gene: TRBJ2-4

CDR3nt: TGTGCCACCAGCAGACGACAGGGGGCGGGAGAGCAGTACTTC
CDR3aa: CATSRRQGAGEQYF
v_gene: TRBV15
abundance: .
d_gene: TRBD1
j_gene: TRBJ2-7

CDR3nt: TGTGCCAGCAGCTTGGCCGGGTCCGGCAATCAGCCCCAGCATTTT
CDR3aa: CASSLAGSGNQPQHF
v_gene: TRBV5-6
abundance: .
d_gene: .
j_gene: TRBJ1-5

CDR3nt: TGTGCCAGTAGTCCTCATAGCGGGGGTAAGGGAGAGACCCAGTACTTC
CDR3aa: CASSPHSGGKGETQYF
v_gene: TRBV19
abundance: .
d_gene: TRBD2
j_gene: TRBJ2-5

CDR3nt: TGCGCCAGCAGCTTGGGGCCTACTGGAAACACCATATATTTT
CDR3aa: CASSLGPTGNTIYF
v_gene: TRBV5-1
abundance: .
d_gene: .
j_gene: TRBJ1-3

CDR3nt: TGTGCCAGCAACACAGGGGATCCAGGGGAGACCCAGTACTTC
CDR3aa: CASNTGDPGETQYF
v_gene: TRBV7-2
abundance: .
d_gene: TRBD1
j_gene: TRBJ2-5

CDR3nt: TGTGCCAGCAGTTCCTCGACAGGGATCGTCACTGAAGCTTTCTTT
CDR3aa: CASSSSTGIVTEAFF
v_gene: TRBV11-2
abundance: .
d_gene: TRBD1
j_gene: TRBJ1-1

CDR3nt: TGCAGTGTCACGCCCGCCGAGACCCAGTACTTC
CDR3aa: CSVTPAETQYF
v_gene: TRBV20-1
abundance: .
d_gene: .
j_gene: TRBJ2-5

CDR3nt: TGTGCCAGCAGTGATTTGGGTGGGGACCAGCCCCAGCATTTT
CDR3aa: CASSDLGGDQPQHF
v_gene: TRBV2
abundance: .
d_gene: .
j_gene: TRBJ1-5

CDR3nt: TGTGCCAGCAGCCTCCAAGGAGTATCCTACGAGCAGTACTTC
CDR3aa: CASSLQGVSYEQYF
v_gene: TRBV9
abundance: .
d_gene: .
j_gene: TRBJ2-7

CDR3nt: TGTGCCAGCAGGAGTACAACTAATGAAAAACTGTTTTTT
CDR3aa: CASRSTTNEKLFF
v_gene: TRBV12-1
abundance: .
d_gene: .
j_gene: TRBJ1-4

CDR3nt: TGTGCCAGCAGTTTACACAGGGGCACTGAAGCTTTCTTT
CDR3aa: CASSLHRGTEAFF
v_gene: TRBV27
abundance: .
d_gene: TRBD1
j_gene: TRBJ1-1

CDR3nt: TGTGCCAGCAGTTTGACAGGGGCCTTATATCAGCCCCAGCATTTT
CDR3aa: CASSLTGALYQPQHF
v_gene: TRBV6-5
abundance: .
d_gene: TRBD1
j_gene: TRBJ1-5

CDR3nt: TGTGCCAGCAGTCTTGGGGGAGAAACAGATACGCAGTATTTT
CDR3aa: CASSLGGETDTQYF
v_gene: TRBV21-1
abundance: .
d_gene: .
j_gene: TRBJ2-3

CDR3nt: TGTGCCAGTAGTGCCCAAATAGGGGGGTTACAAGGCTACACCTTC
CDR3aa: CASSAQIGGLQGYTF
v_gene: TRBV19
abundance: once
d_gene: .
j_gene: TRBJ1-2

CDR3nt: TGTGCCTGGAGTGGCGGGATACACAGCAATCAGCCCCAGCATTTT
CDR3aa: CAWSGGIHSNQPQHF
v_gene: TRBV30
abundance: .
d_gene: .
j_gene: TRBJ1-5

CDR3nt: TGTGCCAGCAGCTTAGTGAGGGGGCGGACCGTGAACACTGAAGCTTTCTTT
CDR3aa: CASSLVRGRTVNTEAFF
v_gene: TRBV7-8
abundance: .
d_gene: TRBD1
j_gene: TRBJ1-1

CDR3nt: TGTGCCAGCAGCTTGGGGGTCAACTATGGCTACACCTTC
CDR3aa: CASSLGVNYGYTF
v_gene: TRBV5-1
abundance: .
d_gene: .
j_gene: TRBJ1-2

CDR3nt: TGTGCCAGTACCATCGGGGCAGGGGGCCTTGATGAGCAGTTCTTC
CDR3aa: CASTIGAGGLDEQFF
v_gene: TRBV19
abundance: .
d_gene: TRBD1
j_gene: TRBJ2-1

CDR3nt: TGTGCCAGTAGTATAGTTAGGACAGATTATGGCTACACCTTC
CDR3aa: CASSIVRTDYGYTF
v_gene: TRBV19
abundance: once
d_gene: .
j_gene: TRBJ1-2

CDR3nt: TGTGCCAGCTCAGGCCACCCGGGACAGGGGAGCTACGAGCAGTACTTC
CDR3aa: CASSGHPGQGSYEQYF
v_gene: TRBV18
abundance: .
d_gene: TRBD1
j_gene: TRBJ2-7

CDR3nt: TGTGCCAGCAGCTTGGCCGGAAGAGAGACCCAGTACTTC
CDR3aa: CASSLAGRETQYF
v_gene: TRBV5-4
abundance: .
d_gene: .
j_gene: TRBJ2-5

CDR3nt: TGTGCCAGCAACAACGGACGGGCAGGCAAAAACATTCAGTACTTC
CDR3aa: CASNNGRAGKNIQYF
v_gene: TRBV6-6
abundance: once
d_gene: .
j_gene: TRBJ2-4

CDR3nt: TGTGCCATCAGCTTTGGGGGAGAAGGTTCACCCCTCCACTTT
CDR3aa: CAISFGGEGSPLHF
v_gene: TRBV10-3
abundance: .
d_gene: .
j_gene: TRBJ1-6

CDR3nt: TGCGCCAGCAGCCAAGGCACAGGGGCCGGATCAGTGTTTTTT
CDR3aa: CASSQGTGAGSVFF
v_gene: TRBV4-1
abundance: .
d_gene: TRBD1
j_gene: TRBJ1-4

CDR3nt: TGCGCCAGCAGCGTTGGGGGTCGCAATCAGCCCCAGCATTTT
CDR3aa: CASSVGGRNQPQHF
v_gene: TRBV5-1
abundance: .
d_gene: .
j_gene: TRBJ1-5

CDR3nt: TGTGCCAGCAGTTTGGCCGGACAGGGAAGTAAAAAACTGTTTTTT
CDR3aa: CASSLAGQGSKKLFF
v_gene: TRBV28
abundance: .
d_gene: TRBD1
j_gene: TRBJ1-4

CDR3nt: TGTGCCAGCAGCTTATATGGGCGAGGGGGGGGTGAGCTTTTT
CDR3aa: CASSLYGRGGGELF
v_gene: TRBV7-8
abundance: .
d_gene: .
j_gene: TRBJ2-2

CDR3nt: TGTGCCAGCAGTTACTCACCAACGAACACTGAAGCTTTCTTT
CDR3aa: CASSYSPTNTEAFF
v_gene: TRBV6-5
abundance: .
d_gene: .
j_gene: TRBJ1-1

CDR3nt: TGCGCCAGCAGCCGGGGGGACGGGAGGACCGGGGAGCTGTTTTTT
CDR3aa: CASSRGDGRTGELFF
v_gene: TRBV4-1
abundance: .
d_gene: TRBD2
j_gene: TRBJ2-2

CDR3nt: TGTGCCAGCAGACCACACGGGGAAGATGGCTACACCTTC
CDR3aa: CASRPHGEDGYTF
v_gene: TRBV27
abundance: .
d_gene: .
j_gene: TRBJ1-2

CDR3nt: TGCGCCAGCAGCCCACTTGGACTAGCGGGTCCTGGCTACACCTTC
CDR3aa: CASSPLGLAGPGYTF
v_gene: TRBV4-1
abundance: .
d_gene: .
j_gene: TRBJ1-2

CDR3nt: TGTGCCAGCAGCCCCCGGACAGGACAACCAGGCTCCTACGAGCAGTACTTC
CDR3aa: CASSPRTGQPGSYEQYF
v_gene: TRBV9
abundance: .
d_gene: TRBD1
j_gene: TRBJ2-7

CDR3nt: TGTGCCACCAGCAGAGCGAAGGCGCGATTGGGACAGGGCTACGAGCAGTACTTC
CDR3aa: CATSRAKARLGQGYEQYF
v_gene: TRBV15
abundance: .
d_gene: TRBD1
j_gene: TRBJ2-7

CDR3nt: TGTGCCAGCAGCCAAACTACAGGGTATGGCTACACCTTC
CDR3aa: CASSQTTGYGYTF
v_gene: TRBV14
abundance: .
d_gene: .
j_gene: TRBJ1-2

CDR3nt: TGTGCCACCAGCAGAGATGGGACAGGGGGCTTGAGGAGCACTGAAGCTTTCTTT
CDR3aa: CATSRDGTGGLRSTEAFF
v_gene: TRBV15
abundance: .
d_gene: TRBD1
j_gene: TRBJ1-1

CDR3nt: TGCGCCAGCAGCCAAGATTGGGGTGGTGAGACCCAGTACTTC
CDR3aa: CASSQDWGGETQYF
v_gene: TRBV4-3
abundance: .
d_gene: .
j_gene: TRBJ2-5

CDR3nt: TGTGCCAGTAGTGTGTCTGGGGCCAACGTCCTGACTTTC
CDR3aa: CASSVSGANVLTF
v_gene: TRBV11-2
abundance: .
d_gene: .
j_gene: TRBJ2-6

CDR3nt: TGTGCCAGCTCACCACCGTCGGGGTTAGAGACCCAGTACTTC
CDR3aa: CASSPPSGLETQYF
v_gene: TRBV18
abundance: .
d_gene: .
j_gene: TRBJ2-5

CDR3nt: TGTGCCAGCAGTCAGGAGGCGAGCACAATCTTC
CDR3aa: CASSQEASTIF
v_gene: TRBV2
abundance: .
d_gene: .
j_gene: TRBJ2-1